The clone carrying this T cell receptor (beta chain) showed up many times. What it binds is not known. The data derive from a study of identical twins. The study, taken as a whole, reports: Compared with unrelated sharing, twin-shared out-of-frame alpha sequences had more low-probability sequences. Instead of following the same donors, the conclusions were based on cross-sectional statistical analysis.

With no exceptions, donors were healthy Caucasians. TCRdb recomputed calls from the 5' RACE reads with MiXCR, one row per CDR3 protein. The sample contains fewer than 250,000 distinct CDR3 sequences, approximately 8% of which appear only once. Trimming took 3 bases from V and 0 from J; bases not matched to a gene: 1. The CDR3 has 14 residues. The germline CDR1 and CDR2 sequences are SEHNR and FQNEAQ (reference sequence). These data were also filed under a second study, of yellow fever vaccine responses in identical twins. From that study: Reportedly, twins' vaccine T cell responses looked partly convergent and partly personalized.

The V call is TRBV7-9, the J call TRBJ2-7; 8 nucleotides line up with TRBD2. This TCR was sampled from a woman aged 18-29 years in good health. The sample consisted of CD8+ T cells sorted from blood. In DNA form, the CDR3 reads TGTGCCAGCAGCTTTAGCGGGATCTCCTACGAGCAGTACTTC. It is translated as CASSFSGISYEQYF.